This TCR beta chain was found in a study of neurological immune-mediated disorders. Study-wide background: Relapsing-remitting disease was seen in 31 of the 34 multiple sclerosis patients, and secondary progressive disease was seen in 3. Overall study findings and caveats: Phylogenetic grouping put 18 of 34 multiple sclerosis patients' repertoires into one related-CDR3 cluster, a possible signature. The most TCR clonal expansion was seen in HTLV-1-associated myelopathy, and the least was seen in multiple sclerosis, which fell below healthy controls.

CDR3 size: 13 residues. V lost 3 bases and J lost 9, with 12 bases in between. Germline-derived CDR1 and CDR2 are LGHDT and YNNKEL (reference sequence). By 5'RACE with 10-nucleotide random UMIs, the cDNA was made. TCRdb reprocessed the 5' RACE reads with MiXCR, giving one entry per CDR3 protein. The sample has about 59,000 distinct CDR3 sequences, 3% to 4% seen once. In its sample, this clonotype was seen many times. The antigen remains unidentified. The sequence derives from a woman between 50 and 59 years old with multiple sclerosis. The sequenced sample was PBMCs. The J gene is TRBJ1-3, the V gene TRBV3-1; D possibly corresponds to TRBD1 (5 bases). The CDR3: CASSQALGGTIYF. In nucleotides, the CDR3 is TGTGCCAGCAGCCAGGCCCTTGGGGGCACCATATATTTT.